This T cell receptor (beta chain) comes out of a study of blood T cell repertoires in COVID-19. TCRdb keeps only in-frame clones here, not all; method: immunoSEQ multiplex PCR. This sample has roughly 180,000 clones, with 86% found just once. This clone was observed a handful of times. Sequenced: peripheral blood. This sequence was found in a man younger than 35 with acute or convalescent COVID-19.

CDR3 coding DNA: TGTGCCTGGAGATTAACACCGAACACCGGGGAGCTGTTTTTT. Residues: CAWRLTPNTGELFF. V is TRBV30 and J is TRBJ2-2, with D unresolved. Germline values: CDR1 GTSNPN, CDR2 SVGIG (reference sequence). V lost 3 bases, J lost 0 bases, and 8 bases lay in between. This CDR3 contains 14 residues.